Detailed here is one T cell receptor beta chain. The ends lost 10 bases at V and 0 bases at J; junction bases unmatched: 3. The CDR3 covers 14 residues. CDR1 is MNHEY and CDR2 is SMNVEV in the germline V gene (reference sequence). Clones were read by immunoSEQ multiplex PCR, and TCRdb kept only the in-frame ones, dropping some. The sample consists of a few hundred thousand clones, 80% to 90% of them appearing once. This entry belongs to a study of blood T cell repertoires in COVID-19. Study-wide background: Italy, Spain and the United States were the sources of the convalescent and acute COVID-19 samples.

The TCR originated in a woman aged 70-85 years with acute or convalescent COVID-19. The rearrangement links TRBV27 to TRBJ2-2; 9 nucleotides align to TRBD1. Sequencing was performed on peripheral blood. The CDR3 loop reads CAIRDRANTGELFF. The CDR3 DNA is TGTGCCATTAGGGACAGGGCGAACACCGGGGAGCTGTTTTTT.